The sequence of this T cell receptor beta chain was determined in a study of cytomegalovirus exposure and HLA in healthy donors. General study findings and limits: Later, an analysis showed that TCR beta chains associated with HLA were more clonally expanded than others that were equally common. In a later analysis, DRB1 alleles had the most associated TCRs; HLA-C alleles the fewest.

The PCR had 60 Vbeta and 13 Jbeta primers. The method was immunoSEQ multiplex PCR; TCRdb's version includes in-frame clones alone and lacks a portion of them. The data contain around 160,000 clones, 73% of them singletons. About this clone itself: Antigen unknown.

Sequences were obtained from PBMCs. The origin of this receptor is a woman under 30 in good health and CMV-seronegative.

CDR3 DNA: TGTGCCAGCAGTGCACAGCTTGGGACTGAAGCTTTCTTT. Translation gives CASSAQLGTEAFF. This chain uses TRBV6-4 with TRBJ1-1, with D hard to call. Trimming removed 4 bases at V and 5 bases at J, with 11 bases between. Germline V gives CDR1 MRHNA, CDR2 SNTAGT. This CDR3 is 13 amino acids long.